This is a list of T cell receptor beta chains from one sample in a study of neurological immune-mediated disorders. TCRdb independently ran MiXCR on the 5' RACE reads; one entry per CDR3 protein. The sample holds roughly 100,000 distinct CDR3 sequences; 10% to 14% are singletons and the top ten take 3.1%. Sample: PBMCs. The receptors here all came from a female donor with HTLV-1-associated myelopathy (HAM/TSP). The CDR3 runs from the conserved cysteine through the conserved F or W. The D gene is left open where the match is weak. For some rows the clone size is stated as once, few or many, or as a class when expanded; others skip it.

v_call	j_call	d_call	clone_size	cdr3_nt	cdr3_aa
TRBV6-7	TRBJ1-2	NA	many	TGTGCCAGCCCCGGTAAGGGGGGGCGCGATGGGGGCTACACCTTC	CASPGKGGRDGGYTF
TRBV6-1	TRBJ1-6	TRBD1	few	TGTGCCAGCAGTGTGGCAAGGGGGCCAGTAAATTCACCCCTCCACTTT	CASSVARGPVNSPLHF
TRBV6-1	TRBJ2-4	NA	NA	TGTGCCAGCAGTGAGAGTGCGTCTAGCGCCCGAAACATTCAGTACTTC	CASSESASSARNIQYF
TRBV5-1	TRBJ1-5	NA	many	TGCGCCAGCAGCTGGGGGGTGGGGAACAACCAGCCCCAGCATTTT	CASSWGVGNNQPQHF
TRBV12-3/TRBV12-4	TRBJ2-3	NA	many	TGTGCCAGCAGTCAGGGCCCGGGGGCGCAGTATTTT	CASSQGPGAQYF
TRBV20-1	TRBJ2-1	TRBD2	many	TGCAGTGCTAGAGATGAGGTCGGGACTAGCCTCAATGAGCAGTTCTTC	CSARDEVGTSLNEQFF
TRBV7-9	TRBJ1-1	NA	many	TGTGCCAGCAGCTTAGCAGCGTACACTGAAGCTTTCTTT	CASSLAAYTEAFF
TRBV6-6	TRBJ1-6	TRBD1	many	TGTGCCAGCAGTTACGGCGGTGCCGACAGGGGTTCACCCCTCCACTTT	CASSYGGADRGSPLHF
TRBV20-1	TRBJ2-1	NA	many	TGCAGTGCTAGAGATCCGGATAGCTCCTACAATGAGCAGTTCTTC	CSARDPDSSYNEQFF
TRBV5-1	TRBJ2-3	NA	many	TGCGCCAGCAGCTTGGGACAGAACACAGATACGCAGTATTTT	CASSLGQNTDTQYF
TRBV5-1	TRBJ2-3	NA	many	TGCGCCAGCAGCTTGGAAGTAGATACGCAGTATTTT	CASSLEVDTQYF
TRBV20-1	TRBJ1-3	NA	many	TGCAGTGCTAGGATGGGACCGGGGAACACCATATATTTT	CSARMGPGNTIYF
TRBV7-2	TRBJ2-6	TRBD1	many	TGTGCCAGCAGCCCCGACAGGGGACTTCACAACGTCCTGACTTTC	CASSPDRGLHNVLTF
TRBV5-1	TRBJ1-2	TRBD1	many	TGCGCCAGCAGCTTGGCCGCGACAGGGCTACAACGTGGCTACACCTTC	CASSLAATGLQRGYTF
TRBV29-1	TRBJ2-4	TRBD1	many	TGCAGCGCTGCCTTGACAGGGGGCGAAAACATTCAGTACTTC	CSAALTGGENIQYF
TRBV6-2/TRBV6-3	TRBJ2-7	NA	NA	TGTGCCAGCAGCGGGGACACCGCCGACGAGCAGTACTTC	CASSGDTADEQYF